A single sample is the source of the 5 T cell receptor beta chains below, sequenced in a study of blood T cell repertoires in COVID-19. The repertoire was sequenced with immunoSEQ multiplex PCR; TCRdb's copy has only in-frame clones and lacks some. The sample gives 200,000 to 250,000 clones, 88% of which show up once; 2.1% is in the top ten. Sequences were obtained from peripheral blood. These receptors originate from a woman between 40 and 50 years old who had recovered from COVID-19.

V and J are TRBV13 and TRBJ2-4; D not certain. CDR3 length equals 18 residues. Germline values: CDR1 PRHDT, CDR2 FYEKMQ (reference sequence). With 2 bases removed from V and 0 bases from J, the gap between germline ends came to 17 bases. CDR3 sequence reads: CASSLNNIMELAKNIQYF. Here the CDR3 DNA reads TGTGCCAGCAGCTTAAATAATATAATGGAGTTAGCCAAAAACATTCAGTACTTC.

The gene calls are TRBV5-1 and TRBJ2-5; TRBD2 matches 9 bases. J gave up 4 bases and V 3 bases, and 4 bases lay outside the gene matches. This CDR3 contains 14 residues. CDR1 SGHRS and CDR2 YFSETQ come from the germline V gene. This chain's CDR3 is CASSSGLAPETQYF. The CDR3 DNA is TGCGCCAGCAGCTCGGGACTAGCCCCAGAGACCCAGTACTTC.

This sequence joins TRBV7-2 and TRBJ1-4, with 10 bases fitting TRBD1. J gave up 7 bases and V 6 bases, and 5 bases lay outside the gene matches. Germline values: CDR1 SGHTA, CDR2 FQGNSA. CDR3 size: 14 residues. The chain's CDR3 is CASRRTGGIEKLFF. The DNA of the CDR3 is TGTGCCAGCAGGAGGACAGGGGGGATTGAAAAACTGTTTTTT.

The chain recombines TRBV12-3 or TRBV12-4 with TRBJ1-6; D is ambiguous. This CDR3 has 12 residues. The V end lost 3 bases, the J end lost 9 bases, and 6 bases lay between the germline ends. Here the CDR3 reads CASSFQLSPLHF. Written as DNA, the CDR3 is TGTGCCAGCAGTTTTCAACTTTCACCCCTCCACTTT.

The chain joins TRBV10-3 to TRBJ1-5, with D possibly being TRBD1 (6 bases). The CDR3 is 14 amino acids. CDR1 ENHRY and CDR2 SYGVKD come from the germline V gene. Trimming pared 10 bases from V and 0 bases from J, leaving 13 bases between. The CDR3 region has the DNA TGTGCCACTTGGACAGACTATAGCAATCAGCCCCAGCATTTT. Residues: CATWTDYSNQPQHF.